The 18 T cell receptor beta chains presented below share a single source sample, sequenced in a study of blood T cell repertoires in COVID-19. TCRdb's copy holds only in-frame clones and misses some; the assay was immunoSEQ multiplex PCR. The sample records 320,000 or so clones, 89% being singletons. Sequencing was done on a sample of PBMCs or T cells enriched from blood (not recorded which). Receptor source: a man aged 60-69 years who had recovered from COVID-19.

On this clone itself: Germline is not matched at one junction end, which may reflect a read error. The chain links TRBV7-2 to TRBJ1-2; TRBD1 aligns across 12 bases. Germline CDR1 and CDR2: SGHTA and FQGNSA. CDR3 size: 15 residues. This chain's CDR3 is CASTLGGQGAYGYTF. The CDR3 DNA reads TGTGCCAGCACCTTAGGGGGACAGGGGGCATATGGCTACACCTTC.

J is TRBJ1-2 and V is TRBV18, with 10 bases matching TRBD1. CDR1 is KGHSH, CDR2 LQKENI, per germline. The CDR3 has 14 residues. The V segment lost 5 bases and the J segment 6 bases; nucleotides outside the gene matches: 6. The chain's CDR3 is CASSSTGGRDGYTF. Written as DNA, the CDR3 is TGTGCCAGCTCATCGACAGGGGGCAGGGATGGCTACACCTTC. The variable domain in full, completed from reference TRBV18 and TRBJ1-2, reads NAGVMQNPRHLVRRRGQEARLRCSPMKGHSHVYWYRQLPEEGLKFMVYLQKENIIDESGMPKERFSAEFPKEGPSILRIQQVVRGDSAAYFCASSSTGGRDGYTFGSGTRLTVV.

V and J are TRBV5-5 and TRBJ1-5; 7 bases match TRBD1. V trimming: 1 base; J trimming: 1 base; junction bases outside the gene matches: 5. CDR1 and CDR2 (germline): SGHKS, YYEKEE (reference sequence). This CDR3 is built from 16 residues. The CDR3 DNA reads as TGTGCCAGCAGCTTGTCCCCGACAGGGAGCAATCAGCCCCAGCATTTT. Translating it yields CASSLSPTGSNQPQHF.

The V call is TRBV4-2, the J call TRBJ2-1; TRBD1 might be the D (7 bases). This CDR3 has 15 amino acids. V shed 4 bases and J shed 5 bases, with 15 bases lying between them. CDR1 LGHNA and CDR2 YNFKEQ come from the germline V gene. This chain's CDR3 is CASSRAPGGNNEQFF. The CDR3 DNA sequence: TGTGCCAGCAGCCGGGCGCCAGGGGGGAACAATGAGCAGTTCTTC.

In regard to this clone: The junction shows a germline mismatch at one end, possibly a read error. The gene calls are TRBV29-1 and TRBJ2-4; 10 bases line up with TRBD2. The CDR3 covers 14 residues. Germline CDR1 is SQVTM and CDR2 is ANQGSEA. Here the CDR3 reads CSVQDSFSGRPRHF. The CDR3 nucleotides read TGCAGCGTTCAGGACAGTTTTAGCGGGAGGCCCCGCCACTTC.

The chain is built from TRBV18 and TRBJ2-5; D is undetermined. Germline V gene lookup returns CDR1 KGHSH and CDR2 LQKENI. Between the trimmed V and J ends, which lost 4 bases and 7 bases, there was a span of 13 bases. The CDR3 length is 13 residues. The CDR3 region is CASSRYERGTQYF. CDR3 DNA: TGTGCCAGCTCACGGTACGAGCGCGGGACCCAGTACTTC.

This clone was counted a single time. The CDR3 nucleotides are TGTGCCAGCAGCTTCCAACTAGCGGGAGGTCCTTCCTACGAGCAGTACTTC. Its protein is CASSFQLAGGPSYEQYF. The chain uses TRBV7-6 and TRBJ2-7; 12 bases align to TRBD2. Per the germline V gene, CDR1 is SGHVS and CDR2 is FNYEAQ. The V and J ends lost 3 bases and 1 base, in that order; junction bases with no gene match: 7. This CDR3 is built from 17 residues.

The chain has TRBV6-2 or TRBV6-3 and TRBJ2-4; the match to TRBD1 covers 8 bases. V gave up 2 bases and J gave up 7 bases; unmatched junction bases: 7. Germline values: CDR1 MNHEY, CDR2 SVGEGT. The CDR3 has 15 residues. The CDR3 sequence is CASSYGGTGSNIQYF. In DNA, the CDR3 is TGTGCCAGCAGTTACGGGGGGACAGGTAGTAACATTCAGTACTTC.

This chain links TRBV29-1 with TRBJ2-3; TRBD1 matches at 9 bases. CDR1 is SQVTM and CDR2 is ANQGSEA in the germline V gene. The V gene end was trimmed by 6 bases and the J gene end by 7 bases; junction bases not matched to a gene: 5. This CDR3 region has 12 residues. The CDR3 loop is CSVGQGAYTQYF. The CDR3 DNA reads TGCAGCGTGGGACAGGGAGCTTATACGCAGTATTTT.

The rearrangement uses TRBV10-3 and TRBJ1-1; D gene uncertain. From germline, CDR1 is ENHRY and CDR2 SYGVKD. The CDR3 totals 13 residues. V was shortened by 8 bases and J by 0 bases, with 10 bases between the two germline ends. CDR3 sequence: CAIAGNLNTEAFF. In nucleotides, the CDR3 is TGTGCCATCGCAGGAAATTTGAACACTGAAGCTTTCTTT.

This chain uses TRBV4-3 with TRBJ2-1; TRBD2 might be the D (6 bases). This CDR3 region has 17 residues. Germline CDR1 is LGHNA and CDR2 is YSLEER. Trimming stripped 4 bases from V and 5 bases from J, with 21 bases between. The CDR3, as DNA: TGCGCCAGCAGCCCCCGCGGAGGGGCGGGATTTGACAATGAGCAGTTCTTC. Protein sequence: CASSPRGGAGFDNEQFF.

The rearrangement links TRBV19 to TRBJ2-1; 9 bases match TRBD1. This CDR3 contains 16 residues. V trimming: 5 bases; J trimming: 7 bases; junction bases outside the gene matches: 12. CDR1 is LNHDA and CDR2 is SQIVND in the germline V gene (reference sequence). For the CDR3, the DNA is TGTGCCAGTAGTGCCGAGACCGGGACAGGGAAAAATGAGCAGTTCTTC. It yields the protein CASSAETGTGKNEQFF.

This clone came up once. The rearrangement joins TRBV7-9 to TRBJ1-2; TRBD1 matches at 12 bases. This CDR3 has 16 amino acids. V lost 0 bases, J lost 6 bases, and 5 bases stayed unmatched. The germline V gene has CDR1 SEHNR and CDR2 FQNEAQ (reference sequence). CDR3 in amino acids: CASSLAGGTGGDGYTF. DNA for the CDR3: TGTGCCAGCAGCTTAGCAGGAGGGACAGGGGGCGATGGCTACACCTTC.

The chain employs TRBV3-1 (or the pseudogene TRBV3-2) and TRBJ1-6; 10 bases align to TRBD1. This CDR3 is 15 amino acids long. The germline gives CDR1 LGHDT, CDR2 YNNKEL (reference sequence). Germline trimming cut 5 bases from V and 8 bases from J; bases unmatched to any gene: 6. The CDR3 loop is CASSGRDRGYSPLHF. The CDR3 bases are TGTGCCAGCAGCGGACGGGACAGGGGATATTCACCCCTCCACTTT.

The chain uses TRBV19 and TRBJ1-3, with no clear D. V lost 0 bases and J 0 bases, leaving 9 bases between the germline ends. CDR3 length: 16 residues. Germline CDR1 reads LNHDA; CDR2 reads SQIVND (reference sequence). The DNA of the CDR3 is TGTGCCAGTAGTATAGATCGGGTCGTCTCTGGAAACACCATATATTTT. Its translation: CASSIDRVVSGNTIYF.

The V gene is TRBV19, the J gene TRBJ2-5, with D possibly TRBD2 on 6 matching bases. CDR1 is LNHDA and CDR2 is SQIVND in the germline V gene (reference sequence). The CDR3 totals 17 residues. Trimming took 0 bases from V and 5 from J, leaving 19 bases between them. The DNA of the CDR3 is TGTGCCAGTAGTATAGAAGGTCAGGGACTTCGGGGGGAGACCCAGTACTTC. Its protein is CASSIEGQGLRGETQYF.

The gene calls are TRBV24-1 and TRBJ2-1; TRBD1 agrees at 8 bases. Losses at the gene ends were 4 bases for V and 5 bases for J; bases not matched to a gene: 9. The germline V gene encodes CDR1 KGHDR and CDR2 SFDVKD. The CDR3 is made up of 16 amino acids. CDR3 nucleotides: TGTGCCACCAGTGAACCGCAGGGGGCCGCTAACAATGAGCAGTTCTTC. It translates to CATSEPQGAANNEQFF.

This chain connects TRBV7-9 to TRBJ1-1; unclear D gene. The CDR3 loop spans 14 amino acids. The germline V gene encodes CDR1 SEHNR and CDR2 FQNEAQ (reference sequence). Trimming removed 1 base from V and 0 bases from J, with 6 bases in between. CDR3 DNA: TGTGCCAGCAGCTTAGGAGGTATGAACACTGAAGCTTTCTTT. Translated, it gives CASSLGGMNTEAFF.